Each of the 16 T cell receptor beta chains below was sequenced from the same sample in a study of blood T cell repertoires in COVID-19. Assay: immunoSEQ multiplex PCR; the TCRdb copy retains only in-frame clones and omits some. The table has 160,000 or so clones, 80% to 90% seen once. Sequenced input: PBMCs or T cells enriched from blood (not recorded which). The receptors were gathered from a man aged 50 or older who had recovered from COVID-19.

The rearrangement joins TRBV5-1 to TRBJ1-4; TRBD1 is a possible D gene (5 bases). V was pared by 4 bases and J by 7 bases, with 17 bases between. Per the germline V gene, CDR1 is SGHRS and CDR2 is YFSETQ. The CDR3 is 15 residues long. The CDR3 bases are TGCGCCAGCAGCCTCGCTGGGGGGTCTGTTGAAAAACTGTTTTTT. It encodes CASSLAGGSVEKLFF.

The rearrangement links TRBV7-2 to TRBJ1-5, with 8 bases lining up with TRBD1. The J segment lost 7 bases and the V segment lost 0 bases, leaving 8 bases of the junction unmatched. CDR1 is SGHTA and CDR2 is FQGNSA in the germline V gene. The CDR3 is 16 residues long. The CDR3 region has the DNA TGTGCCAGCAGCTTAGCGACAGGGGCCCGAGTGCAGCCCCAGCATTTT. Translated, it gives CASSLATGARVQPQHF.

CDR3 bases: TGTGCCAGCAGCCTCGGACAGGGTCTTCACGGGGAGCTGTTTTTT. It encodes CASSLGQGLHGELFF. The rearrangement links TRBV6-5 to TRBJ2-2, with 8 bases that match TRBD1. V trimming: 6 bases; J trimming: 7 bases; junction bases outside the gene matches: 10. The CDR3 is 15 amino acids. The germline V gene encodes CDR1 MNHEY and CDR2 SVGAGI.

The V and J genes are TRBV9 and TRBJ1-3, with 8 bases matching TRBD1. Germline loops: CDR1 SGDLS, CDR2 YYNGEE. The CDR3 has 15 residues. Trimming cost V 4 bases and J 3 bases; bases outside gene matches: 6. In nucleotides, the CDR3 is TGTGCCAGCAGCCTAATGACAGGGGTTGGAAACACCATATATTTT. It is translated as CASSLMTGVGNTIYF. The entire variable domain, with the rest obtained from reference TRBV9 and TRBJ1-3, is as follows: DSGVTQTPKHLITATGQRVTLRCSPRSGDLSVYWYQQSLDQGLQFLIQYYNGEERAKGNILERFSAQQFPDLHSELNLSSLELGDSALYFCASSLMTGVGNTIYFGEGSWLTVV.

The J gene is TRBJ2-3, the V gene TRBV7-9; no clear D gene. In germline, CDR1 is SEHNR, CDR2 FQNEAQ (reference sequence). The CDR3 loop spans 13 amino acids. Deletions cut 2 bases from V and 6 bases from J, with 9 bases between. The CDR3 protein is CASSLSTGDTQYF. The CDR3 region has the DNA TGTGCCAGCAGCTTATCGACTGGGGATACGCAGTATTTT.

In this sample, this clone turned up once. The chain has TRBV3-1 (or the pseudogene TRBV3-2) and TRBJ1-1, with 11 bases lining up with TRBD1. V lost 4 bases to trimming and J lost 5 bases; unmatched junction nucleotides: 6. The CDR3 loop spans 15 amino acids. The V gene's germline CDR1 is LGHDT and CDR2 YNNKEL (reference sequence). Here the CDR3 DNA reads TGTGCCAGCAGCCCTCGGACAGGGGGCTTAACTGAAGCTTTCTTT. This codes for CASSPRTGGLTEAFF.

The rearrangement links TRBV5-1 to TRBJ2-3; 7 bases map to TRBD2. The CDR3 extends over 15 amino acids. Germline loops: CDR1 SGHRS, CDR2 YFSETQ. V gave up 7 bases and J gave up 1 base; unmatched junction bases: 9. CDR3 in amino acids: CASLANSGGTDTQYF. The CDR3 coding sequence is TGCGCCAGCCTCGCAAACAGCGGGGGCACAGATACGCAGTATTTT.

This clone has a count of ten or more. V and J are TRBV7-9 and TRBJ1-1; 7 bases map to TRBD1. Germline loops: CDR1 SEHNR, CDR2 FQNEAQ (reference sequence). V dropped 7 bases and J dropped 8; count of bases not matched to a gene: 13. CDR3 length: 14 residues. The CDR3 nucleotides are TGTGCCAGCACCCCCGGGACAGCCTTTCCGGAAGCTTTCTTT. As protein: CASTPGTAFPEAFF. The full variable domain, rest sourced from reference TRBV7-9 and TRBJ1-1, is DTGVSQNPRHKITKRGQNVTFRCDPISEHNRLYWYRQTLGQGPEFLTYFQNEAQLEKSRLLSDRFSAERPKGSFSTLEIQRTEQGDSAMYLCASTPGTAFPEAFFGQGTRLTVV.

This clone was detected only a few times. This rearrangement joins TRBV6-1 to TRBJ1-5, with 9 bases matching TRBD1. The ends lost 2 bases at V and 7 bases at J; junction bases unmatched: 9. Germline CDR1 MNHNS, CDR2 SASEGT. This CDR3 comprises 16 residues. CDR3 amino acids: CASSESPGQGYQPQHF. DNA for the CDR3: TGTGCCAGCAGTGAATCCCCGGGACAGGGTTACCAGCCCCAGCATTTT.

CDR3 in amino acids: CASSVSPGGGQPQHF. DNA of the CDR3: TGTGCCAGCAGCGTATCGCCAGGGGGTGGTCAGCCCCAGCATTTT. V usage is TRBV9 and J usage is TRBJ1-5; 7 nucleotides agree with TRBD1. The CDR3 length is 15 residues. Trimming at V came to 1 base and at J to 6 bases, leaving 7 bases not matched to a gene. Germline CDR1 reads SGDLS; CDR2 reads YYNGEE.

The chain combines TRBV19 with TRBJ1-3; D perhaps matches TRBD1 (5 bases). The CDR3 totals 17 residues. V was clipped by 3 bases and J by 0 bases, with 15 bases between them. Germline V lookup: CDR1 LNHDA, CDR2 SQIVND (reference sequence). CDR3 sequence reads: CASSIPLRQTSGNTIYF. In DNA form, the CDR3 reads TGTGCCAGTAGTATTCCCCTTCGACAGACCTCTGGAAACACCATATATTTT.

This clone was seen only a few times. This chain uses TRBV19 with TRBJ1-3; 8 nucleotides match TRBD1. The germline CDR1 and CDR2 sequences are LNHDA and SQIVND (reference sequence). The V segment lost 6 bases and the J segment 2 bases; nucleotides outside the gene matches: 6. The CDR3 runs to 15 residues. In nucleotides, the CDR3 is TGTGCCAGTAGACCGGACAGGGACGCTGGAAACACCATATATTTT. Translated, it gives CASRPDRDAGNTIYF.

The rearrangement joins TRBV19 to TRBJ1-4; TRBD1 matches at 9 bases. Germline CDR1 and CDR2: LNHDA and SQIVND (reference sequence). This CDR3 has 16 amino acids. Trimming cost V 5 bases and J 3 bases; bases outside gene matches: 7. CDR3 in DNA: TGTGCCAGTAGTGGATTGGGACAGGGCTCTAATGAAAAACTGTTTTTT. Encoded protein: CASSGLGQGSNEKLFF.

The chain joins TRBV15 to TRBJ2-7; tentative D call: TRBD2 (7 bases). The CDR3 has 14 residues. The germline V gene has CDR1 LNHNV and CDR2 YYDKDF (reference sequence). The V and J ends lost 2 bases and 5 bases respectively, with 13 bases between them. CDR3 nucleotides: TGTGCCACCAGCAGAAGGGGGGGATCCGACGAGCAGTACTTC. This codes for CATSRRGGSDEQYF.

The chain carries TRBV7-6 and TRBJ2-5; D perhaps matches TRBD2 (5 bases). This CDR3 has 14 residues. Trimming took off 5 bases at V and 1 base at J, with 11 bases between the two ends. Germline V gene lookup returns CDR1 SGHVS and CDR2 FNYEAQ. CDR3 in amino acids: CASSQIGVQETQYF. CDR3 DNA: TGTGCCAGCAGCCAGATCGGGGTCCAAGAGACCCAGTACTTC. Full variable domain (rest looked up from reference TRBV7-6 and TRBJ2-5): GAGVSQSPRYKVTKRGQDVALRCDPISGHVSLYWYRQALGQGPEFLTYFNYEAQQDKSGLPNDRFSAERPEGSISTLTIQRTEQRDSAMYRCASSQIGVQETQYFGPGTRLLVL.

The chain uses TRBV7-6 and TRBJ2-5, with TRBD1 matching over 9 bases. The CDR3 totals 15 residues. CDR1 and CDR2 (germline): SGHVS, FNYEAQ. Unmatched junction bases numbered 7, after V lost 6 bases and J lost 2 bases. The CDR3: CASRSPGQGQETQYF. The CDR3 DNA follows: TGTGCCAGCAGATCGCCGGGACAGGGACAAGAGACCCAGTACTTC.